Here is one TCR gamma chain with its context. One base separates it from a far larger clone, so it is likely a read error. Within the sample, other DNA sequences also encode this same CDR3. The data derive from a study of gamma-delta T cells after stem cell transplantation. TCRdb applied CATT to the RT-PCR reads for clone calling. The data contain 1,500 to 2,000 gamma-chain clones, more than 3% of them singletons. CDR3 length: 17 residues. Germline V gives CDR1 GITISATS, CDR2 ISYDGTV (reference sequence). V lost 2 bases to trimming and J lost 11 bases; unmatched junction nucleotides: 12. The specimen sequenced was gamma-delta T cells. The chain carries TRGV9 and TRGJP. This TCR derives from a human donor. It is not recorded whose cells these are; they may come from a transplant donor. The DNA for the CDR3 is TGTGCCTTGTGGGAGGAGCTCAAGGAGCTGGGCAAAAAAATCAAGGTATTT. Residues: CALWEELKELGKKIKVF.